This T cell receptor (beta chain) was recovered during a study of control samples from healthy donors and cancer patients. Libraries were prepared by immunoSEQ multiplex PCR; TCRdb keeps only in-frame clonotypes and omits some of them. Of about 82,000 clones listed, around 87% are singletons. Trimming left V 1 base short and J 2 bases short, with 9 bases between. Per germline, CDR1 SGHRS and CDR2 YFSETQ. The CDR3 is 15 residues long. This TCR came from a man aged 50-59 years in good health. Sample: blood. The chain carries TRBV5-1 and TRBJ2-2, with D unresolved. The CDR3 DNA is TGCGCCAGCAGCTTGCGGGCAGATAACACCGGGGAGCTGTTTTTT. This gives the protein CASSLRADNTGELFF.